This TCR beta chain was identified during a study of blood T cell repertoires in COVID-19. Study at large: Sites across the United States, Italy and Spain contributed samples from acute and convalescent COVID-19. PBMCs, B-cell-depleted T cells, or T cells were the source of the cDNA or gDNA that made up the material.

Per the original methods: Cell counts per sample came from amplifying reference gene primers. The table came from immunoSEQ multiplex PCR; TCRdb's copy has only in-frame clones and leaves some out. The D gene and trimming were derived from the DNA, and the V and J assignments and clone size from that table. Of about 63,000 clones in the sample, about 86% are singletons; the top ten hold 12%. This TCR derives from a human donor in a cohort sampled during active COVID-19. What was sequenced was peripheral blood.

This CDR3 is CASSLLASGGNEQFF. The CDR3 DNA reads TGCGCCAGCAGCCTGTTGGCTAGCGGGGGAAATGAGCAGTTCTTC. The V gene is TRBV5-1, the J gene TRBJ2-1; 10 nucleotides match TRBD2. The germline V gene has CDR1 SGHRS and CDR2 YFSETQ. The CDR3 sequence is 15 residues long. V lost 4 bases and J lost 7; bases outside the gene matches: 8.